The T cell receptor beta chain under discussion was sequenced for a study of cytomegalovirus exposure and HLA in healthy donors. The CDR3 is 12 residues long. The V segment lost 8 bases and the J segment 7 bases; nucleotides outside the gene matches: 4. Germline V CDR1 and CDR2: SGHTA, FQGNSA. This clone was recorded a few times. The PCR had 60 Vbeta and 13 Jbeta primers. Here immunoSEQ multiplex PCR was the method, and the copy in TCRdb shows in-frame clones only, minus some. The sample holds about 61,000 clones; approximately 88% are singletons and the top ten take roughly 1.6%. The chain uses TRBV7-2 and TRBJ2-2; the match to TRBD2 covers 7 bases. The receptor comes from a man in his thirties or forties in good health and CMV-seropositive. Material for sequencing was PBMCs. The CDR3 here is CASSWGGGELFF. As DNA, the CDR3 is TGTGCCAGCTCCTGGGGGGGCGGGGAGCTGTTTTTT.